This T cell receptor beta chain is from a study of blood T cell repertoires in COVID-19 (TCRdb year 2020). As for the study more broadly: Collaborator samples came from the United States, Italy and Spain and covered acute and convalescent phases of COVID-19. The prospective study material was composed of cDNA or gDNA derived from T cells, B-cell-depleted T cells, or PBMCs. Subjects who had been exposed to COVID-19, were actively infected with it, or had recovered from it provided the deeply sampled blood TCRbeta repertoires that made up the dataset. The repertoires were released in a freely available public database meant as a resource for research on the immune response to SARS-CoV-2. The samples were drawn from the first 160 participants of the ongoing ImmuneRACE study and from more than 1,000 subjects provided by 6 global collaborators. A de-identified subject ID, COVID-19 status, age in years and sex were almost always included in the sample metadata. Where available, HLA class I and class II types were obtained from metadata supplied by the sample provider rather than from assay-based typing.

The immunoSEQ Assay, a bias-controlled multiplex PCR, was used to amplify TCRbeta CDR3 regions from genomic DNA. The published analysis was carried out like this. The number of nucleated cells in each sample was estimated from the amplification of reference gene primers within the assay. To quantify the absolute abundance of each unique TCRbeta CDR3 rearrangement, sequence reads were collapsed and filtered. For each sample, productive Simpson clonality was calculated as the square root of Simpson's diversity index over productive rearrangements. In its TCRdb copy, this immuneACCESS table keeps in-frame sequences only and misses some clones. Where compared with another copy, unresolved V genes explain less than half of these, and the others have no known cause. From that table come the V and J calls and clone size; the DNA was used to work out D and trimming. The sample table holds a few hundred thousand clones, of which about 85% were seen once. The leading ten clones occupy 6.6% of the sample.

What the authors observed across the whole study: How much clinical and demographic metadata was included differed by source and by participant, and the metadata was provided uncurated.

On this clone: No cognate antigen has been identified for it. Base quality data are lacking; no much larger clone is found one base away.

Participants in the prospective study were enrolled through a virtual design, were aged roughly 18 to 100 years, and lived in 24 United States geographic areas. In the prospective study, cohorts were assigned on the basis of participant-reported clinical history obtained from a screening survey and a study questionnaire. A participant counted as exposed if, within 2 weeks of entering the study, that participant had been in contact with someone who had a PCR-confirmed or clinician-diagnosed COVID-19 case. Each participant in the prospective study had whole blood, serum and a nasopharyngeal or oropharyngeal swab collected by mobile phlebotomists. Participants in the prospective study had the option to provide additional blood draws and questionnaires over a roughly two-month period. Before DNA extraction, blood samples from the prospective study were shipped at room temperature or frozen. The germline V gene (reference sequence) yields SGHNT for CDR1 and YYREEE for CDR2. Trimming leaves V shorter by 4 bases and J shorter by 15 bases, with the junction holding 5 bases beyond the gene matches. The CDR3 runs 12 residues from the cysteine to the phenylalanine. Solely the CDR3 DNA is kept, with 36 bases framed from the first base.

This receptor chain uses TRBV5-4 and TRBJ1-6; the central 9 bases match TRBD1. The sequenced sample was PBMCs or T cells enriched from blood (not recorded which). This sequence originates from a woman between 45 and 65 years old who had been exposed to COVID-19. The CDR3 in this case is CASSPDRGGLHF. Read as DNA, the sequence is TGTGCCAGCAGCCCGGACAGGGGTGGCCTCCACTTT.